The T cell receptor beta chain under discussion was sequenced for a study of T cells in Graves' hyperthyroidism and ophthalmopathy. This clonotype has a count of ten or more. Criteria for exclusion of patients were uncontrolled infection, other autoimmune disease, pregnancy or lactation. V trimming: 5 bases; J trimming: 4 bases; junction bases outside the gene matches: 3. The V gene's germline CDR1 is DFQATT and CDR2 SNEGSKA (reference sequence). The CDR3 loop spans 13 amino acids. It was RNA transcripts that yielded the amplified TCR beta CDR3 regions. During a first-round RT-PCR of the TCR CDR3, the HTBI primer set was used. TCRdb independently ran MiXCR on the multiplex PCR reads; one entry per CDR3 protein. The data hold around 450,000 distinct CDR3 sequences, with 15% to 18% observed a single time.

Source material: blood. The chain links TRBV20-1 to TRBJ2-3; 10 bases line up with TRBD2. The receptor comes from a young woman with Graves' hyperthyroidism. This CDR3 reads CSAFLAGADTQYF. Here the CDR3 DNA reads TGCAGTGCTTTCCTAGCGGGAGCAGATACGCAGTATTTT.